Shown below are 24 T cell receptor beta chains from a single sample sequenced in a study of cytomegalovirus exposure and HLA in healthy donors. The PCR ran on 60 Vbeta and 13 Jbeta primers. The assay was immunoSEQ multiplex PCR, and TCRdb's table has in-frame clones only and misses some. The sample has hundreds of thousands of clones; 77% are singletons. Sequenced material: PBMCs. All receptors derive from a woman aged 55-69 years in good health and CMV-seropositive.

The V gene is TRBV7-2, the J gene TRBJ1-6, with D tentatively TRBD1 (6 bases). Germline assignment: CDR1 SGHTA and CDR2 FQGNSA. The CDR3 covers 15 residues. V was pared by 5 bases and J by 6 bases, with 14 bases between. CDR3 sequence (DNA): TGTGCCAGCAGCCCATTTCAGGGGCGTAATTCACCCCTCCACTTT. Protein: CASSPFQGRNSPLHF. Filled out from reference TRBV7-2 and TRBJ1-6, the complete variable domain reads GAGVSQSPSNKVTEKGKDVELRCDPISGHTALYWYRQSLGQGLEFLIYFQGNSAPDKSGLPSDRFSAERTGGSVSTLTIQRTQQEDSAVYLCASSPFQGRNSPLHFGNGTRLTVT.

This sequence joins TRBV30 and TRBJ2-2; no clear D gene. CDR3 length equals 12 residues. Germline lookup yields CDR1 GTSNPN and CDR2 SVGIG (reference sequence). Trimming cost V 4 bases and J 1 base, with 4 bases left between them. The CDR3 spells CAWTMNTGELFF. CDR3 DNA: TGTGCCTGGACCATGAACACCGGGGAGCTGTTTTTT.

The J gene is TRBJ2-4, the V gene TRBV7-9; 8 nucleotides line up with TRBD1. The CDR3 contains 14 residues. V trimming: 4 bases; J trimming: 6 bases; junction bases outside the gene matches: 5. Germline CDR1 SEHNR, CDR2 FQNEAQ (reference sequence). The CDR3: CASSSGTGGNIQYF. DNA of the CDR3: TGTGCCAGCAGCTCTGGGACAGGAGGAAACATTCAGTACTTC. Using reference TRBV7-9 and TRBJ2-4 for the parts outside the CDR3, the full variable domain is DTGVSQNPRHKITKRGQNVTFRCDPISEHNRLYWYRQTLGQGPEFLTYFQNEAQLEKSRLLSDRFSAERPKGSFSTLEIQRTEQGDSAMYLCASSSGTGGNIQYFGAGTRLSVL.

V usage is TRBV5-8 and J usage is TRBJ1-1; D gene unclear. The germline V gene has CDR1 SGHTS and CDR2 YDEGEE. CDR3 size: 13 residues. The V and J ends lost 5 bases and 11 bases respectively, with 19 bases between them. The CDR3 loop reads CASRSWAGPRAFF. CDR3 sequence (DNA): TGTGCCAGCAGATCTTGGGCGGGCCCACGCGCTTTCTTT.

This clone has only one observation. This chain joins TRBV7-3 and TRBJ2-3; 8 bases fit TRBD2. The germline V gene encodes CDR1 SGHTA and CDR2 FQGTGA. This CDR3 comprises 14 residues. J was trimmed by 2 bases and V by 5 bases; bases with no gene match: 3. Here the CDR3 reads CASSPGLATDTQYF. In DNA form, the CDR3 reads TGTGCCAGCAGCCCCGGACTAGCCACAGATACGCAGTATTTT.

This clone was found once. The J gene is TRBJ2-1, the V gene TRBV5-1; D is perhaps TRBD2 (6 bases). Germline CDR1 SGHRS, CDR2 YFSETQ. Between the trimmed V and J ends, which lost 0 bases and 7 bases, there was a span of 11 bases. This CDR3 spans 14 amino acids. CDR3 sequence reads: CASSLDGSGNEQFF. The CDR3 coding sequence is TGCGCCAGCAGCTTGGACGGGAGCGGGAATGAGCAGTTCTTC.

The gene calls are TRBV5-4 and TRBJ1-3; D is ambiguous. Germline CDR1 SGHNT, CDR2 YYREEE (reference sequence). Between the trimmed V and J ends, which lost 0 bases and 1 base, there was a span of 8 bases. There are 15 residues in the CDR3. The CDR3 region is CASSLGSGSGNTIYF. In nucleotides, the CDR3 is TGTGCCAGCAGCTTGGGTTCGGGTTCTGGAAACACCATATATTTT.

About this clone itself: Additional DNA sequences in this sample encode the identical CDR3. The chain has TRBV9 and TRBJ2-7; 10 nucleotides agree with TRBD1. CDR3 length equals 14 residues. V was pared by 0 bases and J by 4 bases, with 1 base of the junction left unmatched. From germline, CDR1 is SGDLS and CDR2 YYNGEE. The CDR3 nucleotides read TGTGCCAGCAGCGTAGGACAGGGGGCTTACGAGCAGTACTTC. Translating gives CASSVGQGAYEQYF.

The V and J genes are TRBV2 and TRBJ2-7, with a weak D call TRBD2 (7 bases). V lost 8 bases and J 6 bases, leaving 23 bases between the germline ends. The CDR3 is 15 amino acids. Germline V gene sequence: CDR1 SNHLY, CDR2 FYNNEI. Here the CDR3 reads CASGREGGGDREQYF. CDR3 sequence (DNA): TGTGCCAGCGGTCGTGAGGGCGGGGGCGATCGCGAGCAGTACTTC.

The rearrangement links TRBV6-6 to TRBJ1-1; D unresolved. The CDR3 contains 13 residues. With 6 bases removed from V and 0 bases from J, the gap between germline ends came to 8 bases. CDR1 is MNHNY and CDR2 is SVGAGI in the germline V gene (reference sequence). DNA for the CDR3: TGTGCCAGCAGGCCAACGGTGAACACTGAAGCTTTCTTT. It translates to CASRPTVNTEAFF.

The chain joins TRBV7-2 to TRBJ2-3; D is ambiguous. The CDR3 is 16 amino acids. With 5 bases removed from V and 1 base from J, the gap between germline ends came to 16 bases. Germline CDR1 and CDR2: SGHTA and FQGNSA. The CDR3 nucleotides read TGTGCCAGCAGCCCCCCCCGTCCTACTCGCACAGATACGCAGTATTTT. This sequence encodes CASSPPRPTRTDTQYF.

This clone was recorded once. The CDR3 loop is CASRTPAGSYEQYF. CDR3 nucleotides: TGTGCCAGCAGGACCCCGGCAGGGTCCTACGAGCAGTACTTC. The chain employs TRBV28 and TRBJ2-7; perhaps TRBD1 as D (5 bases). Germline-derived CDR1 and CDR2 are MDHEN and SYDVKM. CDR3 length: 14 residues. V lost 6 bases and J 1 base, leaving 13 bases between the germline ends.

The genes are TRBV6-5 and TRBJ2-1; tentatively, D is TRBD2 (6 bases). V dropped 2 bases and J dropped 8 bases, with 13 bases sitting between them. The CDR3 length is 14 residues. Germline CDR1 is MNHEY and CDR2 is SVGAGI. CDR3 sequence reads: CASSYASAMDEQFF. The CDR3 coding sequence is TGTGCCAGCAGTTACGCTAGCGCCATGGATGAGCAGTTCTTC.

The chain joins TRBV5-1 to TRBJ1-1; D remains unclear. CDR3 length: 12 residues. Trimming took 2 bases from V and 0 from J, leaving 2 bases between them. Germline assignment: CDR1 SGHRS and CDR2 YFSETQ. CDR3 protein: CASSFMNTEAFF. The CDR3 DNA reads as TGCGCCAGCAGCTTTATGAACACTGAAGCTTTCTTT.

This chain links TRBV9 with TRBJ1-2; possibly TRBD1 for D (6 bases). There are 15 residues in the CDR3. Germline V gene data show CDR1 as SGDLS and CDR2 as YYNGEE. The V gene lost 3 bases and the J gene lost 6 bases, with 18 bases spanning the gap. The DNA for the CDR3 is TGTGCCAGCAGCGAGTCTCCAATTACAGGGCATGGCTACACCTTC. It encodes CASSESPITGHGYTF.

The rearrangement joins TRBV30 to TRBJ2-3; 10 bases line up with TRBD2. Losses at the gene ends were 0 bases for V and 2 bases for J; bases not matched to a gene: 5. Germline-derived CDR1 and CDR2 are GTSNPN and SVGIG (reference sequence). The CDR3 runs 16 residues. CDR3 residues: CAWSVGLAVNTDTQYF. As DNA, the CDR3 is TGTGCCTGGAGTGTAGGACTAGCGGTTAACACAGATACGCAGTATTTT. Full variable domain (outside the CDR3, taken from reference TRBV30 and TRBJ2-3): SQTIHQWPATLVQPVGSPLSLECTVEGTSNPNLYWYRQAAGRGLQLLFYSVGIGQISSEVPQNLSASRPQDRQFILSSKKLLLSDSGFYLCAWSVGLAVNTDTQYFGPGTRLTVL.

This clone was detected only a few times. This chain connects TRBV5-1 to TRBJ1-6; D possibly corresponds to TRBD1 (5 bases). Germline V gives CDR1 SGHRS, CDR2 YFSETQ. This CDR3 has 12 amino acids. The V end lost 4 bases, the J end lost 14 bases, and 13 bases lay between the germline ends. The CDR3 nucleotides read TGCGCCAGCAGCCTATACCAAGGGGCCCTCCACTTT. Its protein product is CASSLYQGALHF.

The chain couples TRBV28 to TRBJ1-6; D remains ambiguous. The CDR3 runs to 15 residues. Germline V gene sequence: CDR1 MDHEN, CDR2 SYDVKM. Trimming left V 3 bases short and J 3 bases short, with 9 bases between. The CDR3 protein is CASSFSPVYNSPLHF. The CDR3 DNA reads TGTGCCAGCAGTTTTTCCCCGGTCTATAATTCACCCCTCCACTTT.

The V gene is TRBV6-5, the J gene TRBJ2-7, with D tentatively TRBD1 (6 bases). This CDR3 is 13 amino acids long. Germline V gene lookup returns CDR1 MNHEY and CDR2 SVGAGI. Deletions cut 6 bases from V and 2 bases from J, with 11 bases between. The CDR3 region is CASRRTATYEQYF. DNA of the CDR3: TGTGCCAGCAGAAGGACAGCCACCTACGAGCAGTACTTC.

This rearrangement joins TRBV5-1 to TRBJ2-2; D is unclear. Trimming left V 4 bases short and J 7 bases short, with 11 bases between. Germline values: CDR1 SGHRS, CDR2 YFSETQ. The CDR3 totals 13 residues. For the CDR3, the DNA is TGCGCCAGCAGCACGCTAGAAGGCGGGGAGCTGTTTTTT. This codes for CASSTLEGGELFF.

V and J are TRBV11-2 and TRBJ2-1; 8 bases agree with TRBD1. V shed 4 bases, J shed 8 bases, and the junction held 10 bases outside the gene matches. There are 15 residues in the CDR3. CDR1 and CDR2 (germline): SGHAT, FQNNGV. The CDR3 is CASSYSGQVNDEQFF. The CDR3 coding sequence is TGTGCCAGCAGCTACTCGGGACAGGTCAACGATGAGCAGTTCTTC.

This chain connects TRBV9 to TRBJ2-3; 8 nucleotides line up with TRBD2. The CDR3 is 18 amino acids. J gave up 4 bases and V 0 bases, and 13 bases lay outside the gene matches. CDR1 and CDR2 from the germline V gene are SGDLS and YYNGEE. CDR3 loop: CASSVAHGIAGSSDTQYF. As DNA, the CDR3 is TGTGCCAGCAGCGTAGCTCACGGGATAGCGGGGAGTTCAGATACGCAGTATTTT.

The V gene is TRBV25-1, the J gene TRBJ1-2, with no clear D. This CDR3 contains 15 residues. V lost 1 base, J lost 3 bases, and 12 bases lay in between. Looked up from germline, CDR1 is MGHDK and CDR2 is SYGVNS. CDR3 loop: CASSELGGSDYGYTF. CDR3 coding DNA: TGTGCCAGCAGTGAATTGGGAGGTTCGGACTATGGCTACACCTTC.

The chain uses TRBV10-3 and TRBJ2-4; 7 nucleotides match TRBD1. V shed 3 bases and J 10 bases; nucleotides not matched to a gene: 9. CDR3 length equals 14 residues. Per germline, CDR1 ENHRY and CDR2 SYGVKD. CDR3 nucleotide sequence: TGTGCCATCAGTGAAACCCCGGGACAGATAATTCAGTACTTC. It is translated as CAISETPGQIIQYF.